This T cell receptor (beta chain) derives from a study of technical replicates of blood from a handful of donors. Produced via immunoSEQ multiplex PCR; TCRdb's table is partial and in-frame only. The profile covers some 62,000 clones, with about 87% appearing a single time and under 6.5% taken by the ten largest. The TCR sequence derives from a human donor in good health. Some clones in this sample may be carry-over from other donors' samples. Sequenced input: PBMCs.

CDR3 DNA sequence: TGTGCCAGTAGTCCGGGACAGGGGGCGAAGACCCAGTACTTC. It yields the protein CASSPGQGAKTQYF. V is TRBV19 and J is TRBJ2-5; the match to TRBD1 covers 12 bases. Germline values: CDR1 LNHDA, CDR2 SQIVND (reference sequence). J gave up 6 bases and V 5 bases, and 4 bases lay outside the gene matches. This CDR3 contains 14 residues.